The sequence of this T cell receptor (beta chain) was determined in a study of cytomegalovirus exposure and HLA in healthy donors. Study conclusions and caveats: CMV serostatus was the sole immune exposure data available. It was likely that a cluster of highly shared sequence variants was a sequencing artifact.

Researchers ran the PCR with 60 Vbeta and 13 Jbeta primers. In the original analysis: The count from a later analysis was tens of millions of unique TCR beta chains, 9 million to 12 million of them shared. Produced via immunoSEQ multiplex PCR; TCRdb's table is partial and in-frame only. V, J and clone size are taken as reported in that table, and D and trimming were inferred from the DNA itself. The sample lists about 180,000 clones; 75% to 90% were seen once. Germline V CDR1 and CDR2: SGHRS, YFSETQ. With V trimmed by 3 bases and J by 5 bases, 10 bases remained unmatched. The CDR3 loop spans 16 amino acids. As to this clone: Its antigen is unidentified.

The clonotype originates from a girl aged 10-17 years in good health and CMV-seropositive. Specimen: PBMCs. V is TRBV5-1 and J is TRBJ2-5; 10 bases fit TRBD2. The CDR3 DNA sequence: TGCGCCAGCAGCTCAATACCTAGCGGGAGCCCGGAGACCCAGTACTTC. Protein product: CASSSIPSGSPETQYF.